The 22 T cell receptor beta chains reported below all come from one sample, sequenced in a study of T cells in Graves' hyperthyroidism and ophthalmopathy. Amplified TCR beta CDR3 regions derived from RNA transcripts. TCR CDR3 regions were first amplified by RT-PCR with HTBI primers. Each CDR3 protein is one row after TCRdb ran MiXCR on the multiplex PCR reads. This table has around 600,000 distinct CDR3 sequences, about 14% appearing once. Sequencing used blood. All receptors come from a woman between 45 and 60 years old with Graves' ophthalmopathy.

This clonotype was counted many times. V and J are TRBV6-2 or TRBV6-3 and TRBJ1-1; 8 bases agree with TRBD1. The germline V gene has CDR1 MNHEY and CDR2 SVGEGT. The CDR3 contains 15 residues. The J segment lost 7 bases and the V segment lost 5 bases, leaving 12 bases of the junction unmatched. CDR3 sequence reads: CASSPYGQGLSEAFF. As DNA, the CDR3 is TGTGCCAGCAGTCCCTATGGACAGGGATTGAGTGAAGCTTTCTTT.

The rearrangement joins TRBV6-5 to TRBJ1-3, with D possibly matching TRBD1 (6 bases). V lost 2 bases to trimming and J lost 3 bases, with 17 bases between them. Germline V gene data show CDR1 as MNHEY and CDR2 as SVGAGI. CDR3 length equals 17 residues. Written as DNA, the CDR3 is TGTGCCAGCAGTTACCGCCTCACAGGGATTTTTGGAAACACCATATATTTT. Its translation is CASSYRLTGIFGNTIYF.

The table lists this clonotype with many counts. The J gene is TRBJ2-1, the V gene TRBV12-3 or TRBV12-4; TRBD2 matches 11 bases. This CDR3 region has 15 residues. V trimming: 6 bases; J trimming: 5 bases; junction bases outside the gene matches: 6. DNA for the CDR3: TGTGCCAGCAGCCCCGTGGGACTAGCGGACAATGAGCAGTTCTTC. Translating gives CASSPVGLADNEQFF.

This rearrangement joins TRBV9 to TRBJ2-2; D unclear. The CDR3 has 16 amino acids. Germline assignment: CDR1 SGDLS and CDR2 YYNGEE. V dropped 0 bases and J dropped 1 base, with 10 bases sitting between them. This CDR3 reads CASSVGYTVNTGELFF. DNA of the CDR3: TGTGCCAGCAGCGTAGGGTACACCGTGAACACCGGGGAGCTGTTTTTT.

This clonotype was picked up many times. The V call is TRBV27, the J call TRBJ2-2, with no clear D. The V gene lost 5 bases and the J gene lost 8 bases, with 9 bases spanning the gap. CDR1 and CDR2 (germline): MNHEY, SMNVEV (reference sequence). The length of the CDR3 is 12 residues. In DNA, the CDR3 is TGTGCCAGCAGTGGGGTCAGGGGGGAGCTGTTTTTT. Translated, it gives CASSGVRGELFF.

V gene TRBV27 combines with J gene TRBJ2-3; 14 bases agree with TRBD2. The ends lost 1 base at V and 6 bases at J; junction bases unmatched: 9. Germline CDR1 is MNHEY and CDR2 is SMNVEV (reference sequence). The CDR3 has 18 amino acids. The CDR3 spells CASSLLGTSGGRADTQYF. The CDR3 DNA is TGTGCCAGCAGTTTATTGGGGACTAGCGGGGGCAGAGCGGATACGCAGTATTTT.

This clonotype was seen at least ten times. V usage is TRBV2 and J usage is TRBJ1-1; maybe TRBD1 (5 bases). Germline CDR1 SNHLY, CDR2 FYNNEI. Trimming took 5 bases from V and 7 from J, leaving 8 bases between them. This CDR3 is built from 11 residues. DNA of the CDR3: TGTGCCAGCAGTACGACAGTTGAAGCTTTCTTT. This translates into CASSTTVEAFF.

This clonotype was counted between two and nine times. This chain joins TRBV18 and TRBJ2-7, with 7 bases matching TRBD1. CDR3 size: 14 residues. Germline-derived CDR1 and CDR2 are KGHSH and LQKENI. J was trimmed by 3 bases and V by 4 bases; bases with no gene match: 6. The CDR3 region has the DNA TGTGCCAGCTCACAGGGACAGCGAAACTACGAGCAGTACTTC. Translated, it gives CASSQGQRNYEQYF.

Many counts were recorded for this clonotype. The CDR3: CASSDLGTDTQYF. CDR3 DNA: TGTGCCAGCAGTGATCTTGGCACAGATACGCAGTATTTT. This sequence joins TRBV27 and TRBJ2-3; D is unresolved. This CDR3 comprises 13 residues. Trimming stripped 5 bases from V and 1 base from J, with 7 bases between. CDR1 is MNHEY and CDR2 is SMNVEV in the germline V gene (reference sequence).

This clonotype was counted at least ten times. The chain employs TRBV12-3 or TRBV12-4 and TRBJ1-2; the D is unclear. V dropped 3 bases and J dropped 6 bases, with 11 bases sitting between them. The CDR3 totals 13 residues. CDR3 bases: TGTGCCAGCAGTTTCGTACCTCGCGATGGCTACACCTTC. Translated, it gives CASSFVPRDGYTF.

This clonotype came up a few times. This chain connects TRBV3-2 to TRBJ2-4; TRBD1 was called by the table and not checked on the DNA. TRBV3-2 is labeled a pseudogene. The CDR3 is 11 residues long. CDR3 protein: CASSQGRVAYF. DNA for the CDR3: TGTGCCAGCAGCCAAGGCAGGGTTGCGTACTTC.

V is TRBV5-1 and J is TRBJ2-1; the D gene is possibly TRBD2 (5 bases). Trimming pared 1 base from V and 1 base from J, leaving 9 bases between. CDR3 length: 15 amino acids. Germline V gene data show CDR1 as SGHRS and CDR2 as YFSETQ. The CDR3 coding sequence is TGCGCCAGCAGCTTGTCTAGCTTATCCTACAATGAGCAGTTCTTC. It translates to CASSLSSLSYNEQFF.

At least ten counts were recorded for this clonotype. The CDR3 reads CASSQIAGGPTDTQYF. As DNA, the CDR3 is TGTGCCAGCAGCCAGATAGCGGGAGGGCCGACAGATACGCAGTATTTT. The rearrangement uses TRBV3-1 and TRBJ2-3, with 11 bases lining up with TRBD2. The ends lost 3 bases at V and 3 bases at J; junction bases unmatched: 5. From germline, CDR1 is LGHDT and CDR2 YNNKEL (reference sequence). There are 16 residues in the CDR3.

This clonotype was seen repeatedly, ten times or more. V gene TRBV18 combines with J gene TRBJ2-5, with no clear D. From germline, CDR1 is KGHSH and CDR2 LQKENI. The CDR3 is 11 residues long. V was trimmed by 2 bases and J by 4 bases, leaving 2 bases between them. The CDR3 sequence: CASSPRETQYF. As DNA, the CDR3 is TGTGCCAGCTCACCAAGAGAGACCCAGTACTTC.

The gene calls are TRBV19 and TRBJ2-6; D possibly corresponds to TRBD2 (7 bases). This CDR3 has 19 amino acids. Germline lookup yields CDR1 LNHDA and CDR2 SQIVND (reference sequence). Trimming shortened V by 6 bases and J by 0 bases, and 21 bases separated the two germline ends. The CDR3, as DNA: TGTGCCAGTAGCATGCGGGGGCAGCTGTTAACCTCTGGGGCCAACGTCCTGACTTTC. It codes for CASSMRGQLLTSGANVLTF.

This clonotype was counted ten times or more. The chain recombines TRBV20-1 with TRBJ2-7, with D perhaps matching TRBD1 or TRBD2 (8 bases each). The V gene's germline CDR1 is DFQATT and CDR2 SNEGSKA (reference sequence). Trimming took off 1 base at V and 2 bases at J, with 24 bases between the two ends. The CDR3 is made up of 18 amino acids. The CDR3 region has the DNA TGCAGTGCTAGAGTGAAGGACAGGGAGCGGGGGATCCCCTACGAGCAGTACTTC. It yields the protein CSARVKDRERGIPYEQYF.

The CDR3 here is CASSQTADTYNEQFF. The CDR3 region has the DNA TGCGCCAGCAGCCAGACGGCCGATACCTACAATGAGCAGTTCTTC. The J gene is TRBJ2-1, the V gene TRBV4-3; no reliable D call. Germline V lookup: CDR1 LGHNA, CDR2 YSLEER. The CDR3 has 15 residues. V was cut by 3 bases and J by 2 bases, with 11 bases left in between.

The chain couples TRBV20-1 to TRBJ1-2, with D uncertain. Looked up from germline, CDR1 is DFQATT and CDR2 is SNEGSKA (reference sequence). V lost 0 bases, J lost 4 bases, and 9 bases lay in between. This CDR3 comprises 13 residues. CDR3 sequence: CSARDRETYGYTF. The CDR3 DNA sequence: TGCAGTGCTAGAGATAGGGAGACCTATGGCTACACCTTC.

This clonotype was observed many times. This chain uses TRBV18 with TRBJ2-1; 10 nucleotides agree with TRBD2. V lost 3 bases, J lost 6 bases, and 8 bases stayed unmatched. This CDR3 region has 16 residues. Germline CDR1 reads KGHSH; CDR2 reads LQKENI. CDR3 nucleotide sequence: TGTGCCAGCTCACCGATCGCAATAGCGGGAGGCAATGAGCAGTTCTTC. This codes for CASSPIAIAGGNEQFF.

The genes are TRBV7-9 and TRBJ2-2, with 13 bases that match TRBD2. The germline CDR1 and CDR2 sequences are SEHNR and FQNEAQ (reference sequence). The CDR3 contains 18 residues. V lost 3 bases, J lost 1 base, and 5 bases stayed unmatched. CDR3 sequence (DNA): TGTGCCAGCAGCTTCCCAGGACTAGCGGGAGAGAACACCGGGGAGCTGTTTTTT. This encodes CASSFPGLAGENTGELFF.

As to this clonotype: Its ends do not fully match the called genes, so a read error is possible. DNA of the CDR3: TGCAGTGCTATCGGTAACCAAGAGACCCATTACTTC. Its protein is CSAIGNQETHYF. This rearrangement joins TRBV20-1 to TRBJ2-5; D is ambiguous. The CDR3 is 12 residues long. Germline V gene sequence: CDR1 DFQATT, CDR2 SNEGSKA (reference sequence).

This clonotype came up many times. CDR3 amino acids: CASRVGEKLFF. Here the CDR3 DNA reads TGTGCCAGCAGGGTAGGAGAAAAACTGTTTTTT. V and J are TRBV2 and TRBJ1-4; the D is unclear. V lost 6 bases and J lost 8, with 7 bases in between. The CDR3 loop spans 11 amino acids. Germline CDR1 SNHLY, CDR2 FYNNEI. The full variable domain, with the rest looked up from reference TRBV2 and TRBJ1-4, is EPEVTQTPSHQVTQMGQEVILRCVPISNHLYFYWYRQILGQKVEFLVSFYNNEISEKSEIFDDQFSVERPDGSNFTLKIRSTKLEDSAMYFCASRVGEKLFFGSGTQLSVL.